A single sample gave rise to the 15 T cell receptor beta chains below, sequenced in a study of cytomegalovirus exposure and HLA in healthy donors. A multiplex PCR was run with 60 Vbeta primers and 13 Jbeta primers. TCRdb keeps only in-frame clones here, not all; method: immunoSEQ multiplex PCR. This sample carries 150,000 to 200,000 clones, roughly 85% of them seen once, and the ten largest clones take roughly 2.1%. The sample was PBMCs. The source of these receptors is a man younger than 30 in good health and CMV-seropositive.

The chain is built from TRBV30 and TRBJ2-1, with 8 nucleotides matching TRBD2. The CDR3 totals 13 residues. V lost 3 bases to trimming and J lost 3 bases; unmatched junction nucleotides: 1. From germline, CDR1 is GTSNPN and CDR2 SVGIG (reference sequence). The CDR3: CAWSAGGYNEQFF. The CDR3, as DNA: TGTGCCTGGAGCGCGGGGGGCTACAATGAGCAGTTCTTC.

Here the CDR3 DNA reads TGTGCCATCAGGTTCGCCAGGGAGGGCGAGCAGTACTTC. Amino acid sequence: CAIRFAREGEQYF. The rearrangement joins TRBV10-3 to TRBJ2-7; 7 bases agree with TRBD2. Germline CDR1 ENHRY, CDR2 SYGVKD. Germline trimming cut 6 bases from V and 6 bases from J; bases unmatched to any gene: 8. The CDR3 has 13 amino acids.

To note about this clone: One end of the junction fails to match germline, which may point to a read error. The chain uses TRBV5-1 and TRBJ2-6; weak D call: TRBD1 (5 bases). CDR3 size: 14 residues. The germline gives CDR1 SGHRS, CDR2 YFSETQ. CDR3 coding DNA: TGCGCCAGCAGTCAGGGTTCTGGGGCCAACGGCCTGACTTTC. The encoded protein is CASSQGSGANGLTF.

V usage is TRBV2 and J usage is TRBJ1-4; TRBD1 agrees at 8 bases. Germline V lookup: CDR1 SNHLY, CDR2 FYNNEI. The CDR3 is 15 amino acids. Trimming cost V 1 base and J 4 bases; bases outside gene matches: 2. The CDR3 spells CASSEGQGFNEKLFF. In nucleotides, the CDR3 is TGTGCCAGCAGTGAAGGACAGGGGTTTAATGAAAAACTGTTTTTT.

V is TRBV18 and J is TRBJ1-2; D possibly corresponds to TRBD1 (6 bases). Germline CDR1 KGHSH, CDR2 LQKENI. There are 13 residues in the CDR3. Trimming left V 6 bases short and J 4 bases short, with 12 bases between. This CDR3 reads CASSLDSSYGYTF. DNA of the CDR3: TGTGCCAGCTCTTTGGACAGTTCCTATGGCTACACCTTC.

This clone was seen a single time. The rearrangement joins TRBV28 to TRBJ2-7; TRBD1 matches 9 bases. From germline, CDR1 is MDHEN and CDR2 SYDVKM. Losses at the gene ends were 1 base for V and 5 bases for J; bases not matched to a gene: 3. The CDR3 extends over 14 amino acids. CDR3 in DNA: TGTGCCAGCAGTTTATCACAGGGGGCTAACGAGCAGTACTTC. Residues: CASSLSQGANEQYF.

In this sample, this clone turned up a few times. The chain joins TRBV13 to TRBJ2-2; D call uncertain. The ends were cut back, 4 bases at V and 8 bases at J, with 14 bases in the middle. CDR3 length: 14 amino acids. The germline CDR1 and CDR2 sequences are PRHDT and FYEKMQ (reference sequence). The CDR3 loop reads CASSSSVVLGELFF. In DNA form, the CDR3 reads TGTGCCAGCAGCTCGAGCGTCGTCCTAGGGGAGCTGTTTTTT.

The chain has TRBV4-2 and TRBJ2-7; 7 bases are shared with TRBD2. CDR3 length: 16 residues. V lost 0 bases to trimming and J lost 3 bases; unmatched junction nucleotides: 8. Germline V CDR1 and CDR2: LGHNA, YNFKEQ. CDR3 region: CASSQDGSGPYYEQYF. The CDR3 DNA is TGTGCCAGCAGCCAAGATGGTAGCGGGCCTTACTACGAGCAGTACTTC.

A word on this clone: Other DNA sequences in the same sample also yield this CDR3. The V gene is TRBV7-9, the J gene TRBJ2-7; a possible D gene is TRBD1 (6 bases). The CDR3 totals 13 residues. V lost 6 bases, J lost 6 bases, and 15 bases lay in between. The germline V gene has CDR1 SEHNR and CDR2 FQNEAQ (reference sequence). Here the CDR3 reads CASRKTGLGEQYF. The CDR3 DNA follows: TGTGCCAGCAGAAAGACAGGTTTGGGCGAGCAGTACTTC.

The rearrangement joins TRBV5-5 to TRBJ1-1; TRBD1 is a possible D gene (6 bases). The ends were cut back, 4 bases at V and 1 base at J, with 14 bases in the middle. This CDR3 is 15 amino acids long. The V gene's germline CDR1 is SGHKS and CDR2 YYEKEE (reference sequence). In DNA, the CDR3 is TGTGCCAGCAGCCGTTGGGGGGGGGCGAACACTGAAGCTTTCTTT. Amino acid sequence: CASSRWGGANTEAFF. The full variable domain, rest sourced from reference TRBV5-5 and TRBJ1-1, is DAGVTQSPTHLIKTRGQQVTLRCSPISGHKSVSWYQQVLGQGPQFIFQYYEKEERGRGNFPDRFSARQFPNYSSELNVNALLLGDSALYLCASSRWGGANTEAFFGQGTRLTVV.

The V gene is TRBV19, the J gene TRBJ2-7, with a weak D call TRBD1 (5 bases). CDR1 and CDR2 (germline): LNHDA, SQIVND (reference sequence). V was trimmed by 1 base and J by 5 bases, leaving 15 bases between them. The length of the CDR3 is 15 residues. CDR3 nucleotide sequence: TGTGCCAGTAGTATAGCCGCCAGGGTAGGCGACGAGCAGTACTTC. It codes for CASSIAARVGDEQYF.

The rearrangement joins TRBV7-8 to TRBJ2-5, with 12 bases matching TRBD2. CDR3 length: 18 amino acids. Germline V CDR1 and CDR2: SGHVS, FQNEAQ. Trimming removed 2 bases from V and 4 bases from J; junction bases left unmatched: 11. The CDR3 DNA reads TGTGCCAGCAGCTTAATCGGGACTAGCGGGCCCGAGGGAGAGACCCAGTACTTC. As protein: CASSLIGTSGPEGETQYF. The complete variable domain, with remaining parts taken from reference TRBV7-8 and TRBJ2-5, reads GAGVSQSPRYKVAKRGQDVALRCDPISGHVSLFWYQQALGQGPEFLTYFQNEAQLDKSGLPSDRFFAERPEGSVSTLKIQRTQQEDSAVYLCASSLIGTSGPEGETQYFGPGTRLLVL.

As to this clone: Additional DNA sequences in this sample encode the identical CDR3. The rearrangement uses TRBV19 and TRBJ2-7; TRBD1 agrees at 7 bases. CDR1 is LNHDA and CDR2 is SQIVND in the germline V gene (reference sequence). Trimming cost V 6 bases and J 2 bases; bases outside gene matches: 4. The CDR3 is 13 residues long. The CDR3 DNA sequence: TGTGCCAGTAGCCCGGGACAGACCTACGAGCAGTACTTC. Translating it yields CASSPGQTYEQYF.

This chain links TRBV7-2 with TRBJ1-2; 8 bases agree with TRBD1. The CDR3 spans 14 residues. V lost 6 bases and J lost 2; bases outside the gene matches: 5. Germline CDR1 SGHTA, CDR2 FQGNSA. The CDR3 reads CASSRQGSNYGYTF. As DNA, the CDR3 is TGTGCCAGCAGTCGACAGGGGTCCAACTATGGCTACACCTTC.

The chain couples TRBV27 to TRBJ2-3; D is uncertain. Trimming took off 4 bases at V and 3 bases at J, with 11 bases between the two ends. The CDR3 extends over 14 amino acids. In germline, CDR1 is MNHEY, CDR2 SMNVEV (reference sequence). For the CDR3, the DNA is TGTGCCAGCAGTTCGAGCACCTTGACAGATACGCAGTATTTT. It encodes CASSSSTLTDTQYF.